This entry features one T cell receptor beta chain sequence. The sample is drawn from a study of sequential checkpoint blockade in melanoma. Produced via immunoSEQ multiplex PCR; TCRdb's table is partial and in-frame only. The sample has some 9,600 clones; over 75% are singletons. Treatment in this sample: randomized to nivolumab then ipilimumab (arm A) or the reverse (arm B). No patient had prior DNA-damaging chemotherapy. PBMC sorting kept live CD3+CD8+ cells without CD19 or CD56. The CDR3 contains 14 residues. The germline gives CDR1 SGHTS, CDR2 YDEGEE. Trimming took 2 bases from V and 2 from J; bases not matched to a gene: 3.

The sequence came from a human donor with melanoma. The sequences come from CD8+ T cells sorted from blood (inferred from file names), collected from a patient given nivolumab and ipilimumab in sequence. The chain employs TRBV5-8 and TRBJ2-7; 8 nucleotides align to TRBD1. CDR3 region: CASSFGQGPYEQYF. In nucleotides, the CDR3 is TGTGCCAGCAGCTTCGGACAGGGCCCCTACGAGCAGTACTTC.